What follows are 19 T cell receptor beta chains derived from one specimen sequenced in a study of blood T cell repertoires in COVID-19. Data came from immunoSEQ multiplex PCR; TCRdb stores just in-frame clones and leaves some out. The sample includes roughly 130,000 clones, 86% seen only once; the top ten take 3.5% to 5%. The sequenced sample consisted of peripheral blood. These receptors all stem from a man aged 35-49 years with acute or convalescent COVID-19.

The chain carries TRBV6-2 or TRBV6-3 and TRBJ2-5, with TRBD2 as a possible D gene (6 bases). Per germline, CDR1 MNHEY and CDR2 SVGEGT. V shed 5 bases and J shed 7 bases, with 20 bases lying between them. This CDR3 comprises 15 residues. CDR3 in amino acids: CASSQNSGVGGTQYF. In DNA form, the CDR3 reads TGTGCCAGCAGTCAAAACTCGGGAGTAGGCGGGACCCAGTACTTC.

V gene TRBV5-1 combines with J gene TRBJ2-6, with D tentatively TRBD2 (5 bases). This CDR3 is 17 amino acids long. CDR1 is SGHRS and CDR2 is YFSETQ in the germline V gene. Trimming pared 4 bases from V and 4 bases from J, leaving 18 bases between. The CDR3 bases are TGCGCCAGCAGCAGGGAGACGAGCTTCGGAGGGGCCAACGTCCTGACTTTC. Its protein is CASSRETSFGGANVLTF.

The chain employs TRBV19 and TRBJ2-1, with 11 bases matching TRBD2. The CDR3 is made up of 15 amino acids. After removal of 7 bases from V and 9 bases from J, the junction contained 11 bases not matched to a gene. Germline V gene sequence: CDR1 LNHDA, CDR2 SQIVND (reference sequence). CDR3 loop: CASNLLAGGIGEQFF. CDR3 sequence (DNA): TGTGCCAGTAATCTTCTAGCGGGGGGCATCGGTGAGCAGTTCTTC. The full variable domain, completed using reference TRBV19 and TRBJ2-1, is DGGITQSPKYLFRKEGQNVTLSCEQNLNHDAMYWYRQDPGQGLRLIYYSQIVNDFQKGDIAEGYSVSREKKESFPLTVTSAQKNPTAFYLCASNLLAGGIGEQFFGPGTRLTVL.

This clone came up once. V usage is TRBV7-3 and J usage is TRBJ1-2; D ambiguous. The CDR3 totals 13 residues. V lost 3 bases and J lost 4, with 9 bases in between. Per the germline V gene, CDR1 is SGHTA and CDR2 is FQGTGA. The CDR3 is CASSFDTSYGYTF. Written as DNA, the CDR3 is TGTGCCAGCAGCTTCGACACCTCCTATGGCTACACCTTC.

The chain employs TRBV18 and TRBJ2-7, with TRBD2 matching 8 bases. Per germline, CDR1 KGHSH and CDR2 LQKENI. With V trimmed by 0 bases and J by 2 bases, 6 bases remained unmatched. This CDR3 has 16 amino acids. The CDR3 protein is CASSPPSLAGAYEQYF. CDR3 in DNA: TGTGCCAGCTCACCACCGTCTCTAGCGGGCGCCTACGAGCAGTACTTC.

A single count supports this clone. The rearrangement uses TRBV21-1 and TRBJ1-1. TRBV21-1 is a pseudogene segment. The CDR3 is made up of 16 amino acids. This CDR3 reads CASKSEEGERITEAFF. Written as DNA, the CDR3 is TGTGCCAGCAAAAGTGAGGAGGGAGAGAGAATAACTGAAGCTTTCTTT.

V usage is TRBV5-1 and J usage is TRBJ2-2; 9 positions agree with TRBD1. V shed 6 bases, J shed 5 bases, and the junction held 8 bases outside the gene matches. Germline-derived CDR1 and CDR2 are SGHRS and YFSETQ. CDR3 length: 15 residues. The CDR3 region is CASTLGGQGTGELFF. The CDR3 nucleotides read TGCGCCAGCACCCTGGGGGGACAGGGAACCGGGGAGCTGTTTTTT.

V is TRBV5-5 and J is TRBJ2-1; weak D call: TRBD2 (5 bases). In germline, CDR1 is SGHKS, CDR2 YYEKEE (reference sequence). CDR3 length: 13 amino acids. V was clipped by 3 bases and J by 10 bases, with 14 bases between them. CDR3 protein: CASSSTRGREQFF. CDR3 nucleotide sequence: TGTGCCAGCAGCTCTACCAGAGGGCGGGAGCAGTTCTTC.

This chain connects TRBV7-6 to TRBJ1-3; TRBD1 aligns across 7 bases. V lost 5 bases to trimming and J lost 6 bases; unmatched junction nucleotides: 10. This CDR3 is 15 amino acids long. The germline gives CDR1 SGHVS, CDR2 FNYEAQ. CDR3 sequence reads: CASSPAGTVENTIYF. The CDR3 coding sequence is TGTGCCAGCAGCCCCGCCGGGACAGTAGAAAACACCATATATTTT.

This clone was counted a few times. The chain employs TRBV4-2 and TRBJ1-4; TRBD1 agrees at 7 bases. V gave up 3 bases and J gave up 8 bases; unmatched junction bases: 12. Per the germline V gene, CDR1 is LGHNA and CDR2 is YNFKEQ. The CDR3 loop spans 16 amino acids. For the CDR3, the DNA is TGTGCCAGCAGCCAGAGGGGGCCGGGGCTGGAGGAAAAACTGTTTTTT. This translates into CASSQRGPGLEEKLFF.

The rearrangement joins TRBV30 to TRBJ1-4, with a tentative D call TRBD1 (5 bases). Between the trimmed V and J ends, which lost 2 bases and 7 bases, there was a span of 11 bases. CDR3 length equals 13 residues. Germline V gives CDR1 GTSNPN, CDR2 SVGIG (reference sequence). CDR3 protein: CAWSLSGGEKLFF. The CDR3 region has the DNA TGTGCCTGGAGTCTCTCCGGGGGTGAAAAACTGTTTTTT.

This chain joins TRBV15 and TRBJ1-2, with D maybe TRBD1 (6 bases). The CDR3 consists of 13 residues. CDR1 LNHNV and CDR2 YYDKDF come from the germline V gene (reference sequence). The V end was cut by 0 bases, the J end by 7 bases, with 9 bases between. The CDR3: CATSRESRGGYTF. The DNA for the CDR3 is TGTGCCACCAGCAGAGAATCCAGGGGTGGCTACACCTTC.

The rearrangement uses TRBV19 and TRBJ1-2; D gene unclear. Germline CDR1 and CDR2: LNHDA and SQIVND (reference sequence). V was cut by 0 bases and J by 5 bases, with 16 bases left in between. The CDR3 spans 16 residues. The CDR3 reads CASSIDRTGWRYGYTF. In DNA form, the CDR3 reads TGTGCCAGTAGTATAGATCGGACGGGTTGGAGGTATGGCTACACCTTC.

Relative to its sample, this clone is medium-sized. Other nucleotide sequences from this sample produce the same CDR3. The V and J genes are TRBV18 and TRBJ2-7; 11 bases match TRBD2. The CDR3 has 14 amino acids. Germline V gene lookup returns CDR1 KGHSH and CDR2 LQKENI. Losses at the gene ends were 3 bases for V and 5 bases for J; bases not matched to a gene: 3. The CDR3 loop is CASSPTSGSHEQYF. The DNA of the CDR3 is TGTGCCAGCTCACCTACTAGCGGGAGCCACGAGCAGTACTTC.

The rearrangement links TRBV27 to TRBJ1-2, with D tentatively TRBD1 (6 bases). The CDR3 loop spans 13 amino acids. The germline V and J ends were trimmed by 5 bases and 7 bases, with 14 bases remaining between them. Per germline, CDR1 MNHEY and CDR2 SMNVEV (reference sequence). The CDR3 DNA reads as TGTGCCAGCAGTCAATGCAGGGGTTGTGGCTACACCTTC. Its protein product is CASSQCRGCGYTF.

This clone was found once. This chain links TRBV19 with TRBJ1-2; D is perhaps TRBD1 (5 bases). V gave up 7 bases and J gave up 4 bases, with 19 bases separating them. This CDR3 comprises 15 residues. Germline CDR1 is LNHDA and CDR2 is SQIVND (reference sequence). The CDR3 sequence is CASKMGLGETYGYTF. CDR3 DNA: TGTGCCAGTAAAATGGGACTTGGGGAAACCTATGGCTACACCTTC.

This chain uses TRBV19 with TRBJ1-2, with TRBD1 matching 9 bases. Germline V gives CDR1 LNHDA, CDR2 SQIVND (reference sequence). V lost 3 bases, J lost 4 bases, and 6 bases stayed unmatched. This CDR3 has 15 amino acids. This chain's CDR3 is CASSMGQGWSYGYTF. CDR3 coding DNA: TGTGCCAGTAGTATGGGACAGGGATGGAGCTATGGCTACACCTTC. Based on the CDR3 plus reference TRBV19 and TRBJ1-2, the full variable domain is DGGITQSPKYLFRKEGQNVTLSCEQNLNHDAMYWYRQDPGQGLRLIYYSQIVNDFQKGDIAEGYSVSREKKESFPLTVTSAQKNPTAFYLCASSMGQGWSYGYTFGSGTRLTVV.

V and J are TRBV27 and TRBJ1-1; unclear D gene. V lost 6 bases to trimming and J lost 0 bases, with 11 bases between them. This CDR3 is built from 14 residues. The germline V gene has CDR1 MNHEY and CDR2 SMNVEV (reference sequence). The CDR3 loop is CASRSRILNTEAFF. CDR3 DNA: TGTGCCAGCAGGTCGCGGATCTTGAACACTGAAGCTTTCTTT.

This chain links TRBV4-1 with TRBJ1-2; possible D gene TRBD1, 6 bases. Germline V gene data show CDR1 as MGHRA and CDR2 as YSYEKL. The CDR3 totals 13 residues. V was clipped by 1 base and J by 7 bases, with 10 bases between them. The CDR3 region is CASSQGDIGGYTF. The CDR3 coding sequence is TGCGCCAGCAGCCAAGGGGACATCGGTGGCTACACCTTC.